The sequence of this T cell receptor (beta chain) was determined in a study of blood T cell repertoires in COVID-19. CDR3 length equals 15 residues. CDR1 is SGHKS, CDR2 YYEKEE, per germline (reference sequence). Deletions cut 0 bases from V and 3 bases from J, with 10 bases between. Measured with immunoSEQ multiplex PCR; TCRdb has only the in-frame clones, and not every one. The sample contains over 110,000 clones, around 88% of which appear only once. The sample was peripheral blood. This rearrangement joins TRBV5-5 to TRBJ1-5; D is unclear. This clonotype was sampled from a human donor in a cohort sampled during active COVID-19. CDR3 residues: CASSLGGRLNQPQHF. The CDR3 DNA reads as TGTGCCAGCAGCTTGGGAGGGCGCCTCAATCAGCCCCAGCATTTT.